These 23 T cell receptor beta chains share one sample of origin, sequenced in a study of shared clonotypes between healthy human individuals. Clones were read by immunoSEQ multiplex PCR, and TCRdb kept only the in-frame ones, dropping some. The table shows 2.3 million or so clones, with approximately 95% occurring only once. Sequencing was performed on naive CD4+ T cells from PBMCs. Subset noted: CD45RA+ positively selected. The source is a young man in good health. Some clones in this sample may be carry-over from other donors' samples.

The rearrangement uses TRBV28 and TRBJ1-1; 12 bases are shared with TRBD1. There are 15 residues in the CDR3. CDR1 MDHEN and CDR2 SYDVKM come from the germline V gene. V lost 8 bases and J lost 3; bases outside the gene matches: 7. This chain's CDR3 is CASGDRGRFDTEAFF. The CDR3 coding sequence is TGTGCCAGCGGGGACAGGGGGCGGTTTGACACTGAAGCTTTCTTT.

The chain has TRBV29-1 and TRBJ2-7; TRBD1 is a possible D gene (6 bases). This CDR3 has 16 residues. Trimming removed 6 bases at V and 0 bases at J, with 21 bases between. Germline CDR1 and CDR2: SQVTM and ANQGSEA. CDR3 protein: CSVRTPGQMSSYEQYF. The CDR3 bases are TGCAGCGTGCGTACTCCGGGACAAATGAGCTCCTACGAGCAGTACTTC.

J is TRBJ2-2 and V is TRBV12-5; TRBD1 agrees at 7 bases. The CDR3 totals 14 residues. Germline V gene data show CDR1 as LGHNT and CDR2 as FRNRAP. In DNA form, the CDR3 reads TGTGCCCGACACTTCGGACAGGACACCGGGGAGCTGTTTTTT. This gives the protein CARHFGQDTGELFF.

A single count supports this clone. This chain links TRBV19 with TRBJ2-7, with D possibly matching TRBD1 (5 bases). Deletions cut 6 bases from V and 6 bases from J, with 21 bases between. The CDR3 consists of 15 residues. The germline CDR1 and CDR2 sequences are LNHDA and SQIVND (reference sequence). The CDR3 here is CASSPFFSRAGEQYF. CDR3 bases: TGTGCCAGTAGCCCTTTTTTTAGCAGGGCTGGCGAGCAGTACTTC.

This clone was detected only once. V usage is TRBV18 and J usage is TRBJ1-3; D gene unclear. The CDR3 length is 16 residues. V was pared by 2 bases and J by 4 bases, with 15 bases between. CDR1 is KGHSH and CDR2 is LQKENI in the germline V gene. The CDR3, as DNA: TGTGCCAGCTCACCAAGCGGCAGCGTGAGGGGAAACACCATATATTTT. Its translation is CASSPSGSVRGNTIYF.

This clone was observed once. The V gene is TRBV28, the J gene TRBJ1-2; D call uncertain. There are 14 residues in the CDR3. Germline V gene sequence: CDR1 MDHEN, CDR2 SYDVKM. Trimming removed 7 bases at V and 1 base at J, with 13 bases between. CDR3 sequence reads: CASNSVILNYGYTF. The CDR3 nucleotides read TGTGCCAGCAATTCGGTGATTCTTAACTATGGCTACACCTTC.

The gene calls are TRBV11-2 and TRBJ2-7; the D is unclear. CDR3 length equals 11 residues. Germline CDR1 reads SGHAT; CDR2 reads FQNNGV. Trimming took off 8 bases at V and 3 bases at J, with 8 bases between the two ends. CDR3 sequence (DNA): TGTGCCAGCGTTGGCGGCTACGAGCAGTACTTC. Protein: CASVGGYEQYF.

The rearrangement joins TRBV25-1 to TRBJ2-6; the match to TRBD1 covers 7 bases. This CDR3 region has 17 residues. The V segment lost 3 bases and the J segment 3 bases; nucleotides outside the gene matches: 8. Germline V gene lookup returns CDR1 MGHDK and CDR2 SYGVNS. CDR3 coding DNA: TGTGCCAGCAGTGAGATACAGGGGATTTATGGGGCCAACGTCCTGACTTTC. This encodes CASSEIQGIYGANVLTF.

V gene TRBV18 combines with J gene TRBJ1-1; tentative D call: TRBD1 (5 bases). CDR1 is KGHSH, CDR2 LQKENI, per germline. V lost 6 bases to trimming and J lost 4 bases, with 18 bases between them. The CDR3 consists of 15 residues. The chain's CDR3 is CASSRQRLQSTEAFF. Written as DNA, the CDR3 is TGTGCCAGCTCTCGACAGAGGCTCCAGAGCACTGAAGCTTTCTTT.

This clone occurred a few times. The V and J genes are TRBV7-9 and TRBJ1-1, with D unresolved. The CDR3 runs 13 residues. V was clipped by 2 bases and J by 3 bases, with 7 bases between them. Germline V gives CDR1 SEHNR, CDR2 FQNEAQ (reference sequence). The CDR3 reads CASSLTSYTEAFF. CDR3 nucleotides: TGTGCCAGCAGCTTAACTTCGTACACTGAAGCTTTCTTT.

V is TRBV18 and J is TRBJ1-4; D is possibly TRBD1 (5 bases). The CDR3 sequence is 16 residues long. V was trimmed by 1 base and J by 7 bases, leaving 16 bases between them. Germline V gives CDR1 KGHSH, CDR2 LQKENI. Here the CDR3 reads CASSPLGPVGGEKLFF. For the CDR3, the DNA is TGTGCCAGCTCACCACTCGGACCTGTTGGGGGTGAAAAACTGTTTTTT.

The chain combines TRBV13 with TRBJ2-4; TRBD2 matches at 8 bases. The trim removed 5 bases at V and 5 bases at J, leaving 5 bases unmatched. The CDR3 runs to 14 residues. Germline assignment: CDR1 PRHDT and CDR2 FYEKMQ (reference sequence). As DNA, the CDR3 is TGTGCCAGCAGCGTACCGGGACTAGAAAACATTCAGTACTTC. It encodes CASSVPGLENIQYF.

This rearrangement joins TRBV27 to TRBJ2-7; 13 bases are a match to TRBD2. Germline CDR1 and CDR2: MNHEY and SMNVEV (reference sequence). This CDR3 is 22 amino acids long. V was clipped by 3 bases and J by 1 base; unmatched bases: 21. CDR3 nucleotide sequence: TGTGCCAGCAGTTTTCGACCCCCGGGACTAGCGGGACACTCCACCACGTCCTACGAGCAGTACTTC. Translation: CASSFRPPGLAGHSTTSYEQYF.

The rearrangement uses TRBV4-1 and TRBJ2-3, with 9 bases identical to TRBD2. Germline lookup yields CDR1 MGHRA and CDR2 YSYEKL. J was trimmed by 4 bases and V by 1 base; bases with no gene match: 3. The CDR3 consists of 15 residues. The CDR3 region has the DNA TGCGCCAGCAGCCAAGGAGGCGGGAGGGCAGATACGCAGTATTTT. Residues: CASSQGGGRADTQYF.

This clone appeared once. The CDR3 DNA follows: TGTGCCAGCAGCCTCCTGGGACAGTCCGCCGGTCGGCAGTACTTC. Translating it yields CASSLLGQSAGRQYF. V usage is TRBV7-8 and J usage is TRBJ2-7; TRBD1 agrees at 7 bases. This CDR3 has 15 residues. Germline loops: CDR1 SGHVS, CDR2 FQNEAQ. V lost 5 bases and J lost 9; bases outside the gene matches: 16. The full variable domain, with the rest looked up from reference TRBV7-8 and TRBJ2-7, is GAGVSQSPRYKVAKRGQDVALRCDPISGHVSLFWYQQALGQGPEFLTYFQNEAQLDKSGLPSDRFFAERPEGSVSTLKIQRTQQEDSAVYLCASSLLGQSAGRQYFGPGTRLTVT.

The chain employs TRBV5-1 and TRBJ2-3; a weak D match, TRBD2 (6 bases). The CDR3 loop spans 15 amino acids. Trimming stripped 0 bases from V and 6 bases from J, with 14 bases between. In germline, CDR1 is SGHRS, CDR2 YFSETQ. CDR3 sequence reads: CASSLEGTGEDTQYF. CDR3 sequence (DNA): TGCGCCAGCAGCTTGGAGGGGACGGGAGAGGATACGCAGTATTTT. The complete variable domain, with remaining parts taken from reference TRBV5-1 and TRBJ2-3, reads KAGVTQTPRYLIKTRGQQVTLSCSPISGHRSVSWYQQTPGQGLQFLFEYFSETQRNKGNFPGRFSGRQFSNSRSEMNVSTLELGDSALYLCASSLEGTGEDTQYFGPGTRLTVL.

CDR3 nucleotides: TGTGCCAGCAGCTTCTCTCCGGGAGAGGGTACAGATACGCAGTATTTT. Residues: CASSFSPGEGTDTQYF. This rearrangement joins TRBV7-2 to TRBJ2-3; possibly TRBD2 for D (6 bases). This CDR3 has 16 residues. V lost 3 bases, J lost 3 bases, and 16 bases lay in between. In germline, CDR1 is SGHTA, CDR2 FQGNSA.

The chain employs TRBV5-1 and TRBJ1-1; 7 nucleotides align to TRBD1. Germline values: CDR1 SGHRS, CDR2 YFSETQ. The CDR3 has 15 amino acids. V lost 0 bases and J lost 5; bases outside the gene matches: 7. Here the CDR3 DNA reads TGCGCCAGCAGCTTGGATAGGGGGCTTGGGACTGAAGCTTTCTTT. It yields the protein CASSLDRGLGTEAFF.

The CDR3 reads CASSAIQGGGELFF. The CDR3 coding sequence is TGTGCCAGCAGCGCTATACAGGGCGGCGGGGAGCTGTTTTTT. This chain connects TRBV2 to TRBJ2-2, with D perhaps TRBD1 (6 bases). Trimming stripped 6 bases from V and 7 bases from J, with 15 bases between. There are 14 residues in the CDR3. CDR1 is SNHLY and CDR2 is FYNNEI in the germline V gene.

The V gene is TRBV4-2, the J gene TRBJ2-3; the D is unclear. Germline V gene lookup returns CDR1 LGHNA and CDR2 YNFKEQ. Trimming took off 1 base at V and 6 bases at J, with 8 bases between the two ends. The CDR3 sequence is 13 residues long. CDR3 loop: CASSQGPLDTQYF. The DNA of the CDR3 is TGTGCCAGCAGCCAAGGCCCCCTGGATACGCAGTATTTT.

The chain uses TRBV5-4 and TRBJ1-1; D unclear. Deletions cut 5 bases from V and 0 bases from J, with 14 bases between. CDR3 length equals 15 residues. Germline-derived CDR1 and CDR2 are SGHNT and YYREEE (reference sequence). The CDR3 region is CASSFSTVMNTEAFF. The DNA for the CDR3 is TGTGCCAGCAGTTTCTCGACGGTAATGAACACTGAAGCTTTCTTT.

The rearrangement joins TRBV6-1 to TRBJ2-7, with D uncertain. Trimming took 0 bases from V and 4 from J, leaving 7 bases between them. The V gene's germline CDR1 is MNHNS and CDR2 SASEGT. The CDR3 contains 13 residues. This CDR3 reads CASSEALVYEQYF. The CDR3 DNA reads TGTGCCAGCAGTGAAGCCTTAGTTTACGAGCAGTACTTC.

The V and J genes are TRBV28 and TRBJ2-7; D ambiguous. The V gene lost 8 bases and the J gene lost 4 bases, with 12 bases spanning the gap. Germline V gene data show CDR1 as MDHEN and CDR2 as SYDVKM. There are 12 residues in the CDR3. CDR3 nucleotides: TGTGCCAGCCGGACGTACGCGTACGAGCAGTACTTC. Protein product: CASRTYAYEQYF.